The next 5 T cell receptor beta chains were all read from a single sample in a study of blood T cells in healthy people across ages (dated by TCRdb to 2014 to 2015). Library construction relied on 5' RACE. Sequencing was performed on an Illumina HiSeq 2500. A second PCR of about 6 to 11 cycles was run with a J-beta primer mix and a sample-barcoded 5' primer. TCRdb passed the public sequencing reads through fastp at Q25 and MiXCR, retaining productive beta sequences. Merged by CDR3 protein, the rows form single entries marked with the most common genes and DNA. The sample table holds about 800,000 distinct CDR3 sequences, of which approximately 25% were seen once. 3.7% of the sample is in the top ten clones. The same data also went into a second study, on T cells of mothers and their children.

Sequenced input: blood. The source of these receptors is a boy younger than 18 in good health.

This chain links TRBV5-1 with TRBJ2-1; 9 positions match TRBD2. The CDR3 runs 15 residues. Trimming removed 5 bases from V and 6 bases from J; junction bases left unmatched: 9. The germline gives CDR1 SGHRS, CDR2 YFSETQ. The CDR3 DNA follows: TGCGCCAGCAGGGTTGGGCTAGCGGGGTCCAATGAGCAGTTCTTC. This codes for CASRVGLAGSNEQFF.

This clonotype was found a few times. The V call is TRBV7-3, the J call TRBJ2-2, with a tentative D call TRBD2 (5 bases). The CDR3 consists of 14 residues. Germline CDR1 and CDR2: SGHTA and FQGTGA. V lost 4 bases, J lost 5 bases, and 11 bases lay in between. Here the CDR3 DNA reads TGTGCCAGCAGCTCCTCCCCGGGAACCGGGGAGCTGTTTTTT. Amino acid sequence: CASSSSPGTGELFF.

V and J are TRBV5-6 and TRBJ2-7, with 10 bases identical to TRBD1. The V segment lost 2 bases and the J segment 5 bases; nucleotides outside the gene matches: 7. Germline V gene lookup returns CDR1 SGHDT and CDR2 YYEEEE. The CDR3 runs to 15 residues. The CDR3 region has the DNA TGTGCCAGCAGCTTCGCCGGGACAGGGGACGACGAGCAGTACTTC. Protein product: CASSFAGTGDDEQYF.

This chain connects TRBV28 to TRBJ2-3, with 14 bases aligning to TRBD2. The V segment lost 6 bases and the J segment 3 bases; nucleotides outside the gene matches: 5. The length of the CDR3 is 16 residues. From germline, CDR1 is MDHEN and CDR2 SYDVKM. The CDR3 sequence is CASRRLAGGPTDTQYF. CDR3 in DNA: TGTGCCAGCAGAAGACTAGCGGGGGGGCCGACAGATACGCAGTATTTT.

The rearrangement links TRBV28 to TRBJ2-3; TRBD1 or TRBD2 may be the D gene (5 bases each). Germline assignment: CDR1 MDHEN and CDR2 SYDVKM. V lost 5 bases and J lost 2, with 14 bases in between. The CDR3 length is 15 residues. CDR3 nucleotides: TGTGCCAGCAGTGCACTCCCGGGACCCACAGATACGCAGTATTTT. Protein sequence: CASSALPGPTDTQYF.